These 32 T cell receptor beta chains originate from one sample sequenced in a study of blood T cell repertoires in COVID-19. The method was immunoSEQ multiplex PCR; TCRdb's version includes in-frame clones alone and lacks a portion of them. Among some 100,000 clones listed, more than 75% were seen once. The sequenced sample consisted of peripheral blood. The receptors derive from a woman of 80 years or more with active COVID-19.

J is TRBJ2-5 and V is TRBV10-3; D unresolved. This CDR3 is 13 amino acids long. Between the trimmed V and J ends, which lost 7 bases and 5 bases, there was a span of 14 bases. Per germline, CDR1 ENHRY and CDR2 SYGVKD. The CDR3 nucleotides are TGTGCCATCAATTCGGAACGGGTCGAGACCCAGTACTTC. It specifies CAINSERVETQYF.

This clone showed up just once. The CDR3 DNA sequence: TGTGCCAGCAGCCAGGACAGAGGGCGAGGCTACACCTTC. This sequence encodes CASSQDRGRGYTF. This sequence joins TRBV6-2 or TRBV6-3 and TRBJ1-2, with D possibly TRBD1 on 6 matching bases. V dropped 6 bases and J dropped 8 bases, with 16 bases sitting between them. This CDR3 spans 13 amino acids. CDR1 and CDR2 from the germline V gene are MNHEY and SVGEGT.

CDR3 amino acids: CASSLVGTANTDTQYF. CDR3 coding DNA: TGCGCCAGCAGCTTGGTAGGGACAGCCAACACAGATACGCAGTATTTT. The rearrangement uses TRBV5-1 and TRBJ2-3, with 7 bases aligning to TRBD1. Trimming at V came to 0 bases and at J to 2 bases, leaving 6 bases not matched to a gene. This CDR3 contains 16 residues. The germline gives CDR1 SGHRS, CDR2 YFSETQ.

This chain uses TRBV28 with TRBJ1-4, with a tentative D call TRBD1 (6 bases). The V end lost 6 bases, the J end lost 0 bases, and 14 bases lay between the germline ends. The CDR3 has 16 residues. Germline loops: CDR1 MDHEN, CDR2 SYDVKM. Written as DNA, the CDR3 is TGTGCCAGCAGGGTCTGGACAGAAGCAACTAATGAAAAACTGTTTTTT. Translation: CASRVWTEATNEKLFF.

The V call is TRBV2, the J call TRBJ2-3; 7 nucleotides align to TRBD2. Germline-derived CDR1 and CDR2 are SNHLY and FYNNEI. The junction had 1 base not matched to a gene; V was cut back by 2 bases and J by 2 bases. This CDR3 has 14 amino acids. The CDR3 loop is CASSELAATDTQYF. The CDR3 region has the DNA TGTGCCAGCAGTGAACTAGCGGCCACAGATACGCAGTATTTT.

The chain recombines TRBV11-1 with TRBJ2-1; D ambiguous. The V end was cut by 5 bases, the J end by 7 bases, with 18 bases between. This CDR3 contains 15 residues. Looked up from germline, CDR1 is SGHAT and CDR2 is FQDESV (reference sequence). DNA of the CDR3: TGTGCCAGCAGCCCACCGCGGTCCCTGGCTAATGAGCAGTTCTTC. It is translated as CASSPPRSLANEQFF.

This chain uses TRBV27 with TRBJ2-3, with D maybe TRBD2 (5 bases). V was trimmed by 3 bases and J by 4 bases, leaving 8 bases between them. The length of the CDR3 is 13 residues. Germline V lookup: CDR1 MNHEY, CDR2 SMNVEV (reference sequence). The CDR3 DNA follows: TGTGCCAGCAGTTTCGGAGGAGCAGATACGCAGTATTTT. Its translation: CASSFGGADTQYF.

V usage is TRBV6-5 and J usage is TRBJ1-5; possibly TRBD1 for D (6 bases). Per germline, CDR1 MNHEY and CDR2 SVGAGI. The CDR3 spans 14 residues. V was shortened by 2 bases and J by 5 bases, with 10 bases between the two germline ends. The CDR3 loop reads CASSYNRVYQPQHF. CDR3 nucleotides: TGTGCCAGCAGTTACAACAGGGTCTATCAGCCCCAGCATTTT.

This chain uses TRBV27 with TRBJ2-7; the match to TRBD2 covers 11 bases. This CDR3 contains 13 residues. Trimming cost V 6 bases and J 3 bases; bases outside gene matches: 1. The V gene's germline CDR1 is MNHEY and CDR2 SMNVEV (reference sequence). The CDR3 DNA reads TGTGCCAGCAGCACTAGCGGGAGCTACGAGCAGTACTTC. Translation gives CASSTSGSYEQYF.

The chain combines TRBV27 with TRBJ2-2; possibly TRBD2 for D (8 bases). The CDR3 extends over 20 amino acids. CDR1 is MNHEY, CDR2 SMNVEV, per germline (reference sequence). V dropped 6 bases and J dropped 8 bases, with 34 bases sitting between them. The CDR3 DNA reads as TGTGCCAGCAGAAGTTTGGGTTACAGGGGAGAGAGCGGGAGAATAGGGGAGCTGTTTTTT. Its protein is CASRSLGYRGESGRIGELFF.

This clone was found once. This sequence joins TRBV15 and TRBJ2-1; 8 nucleotides agree with TRBD2. V lost 0 bases to trimming and J lost 7 bases; unmatched junction nucleotides: 11. CDR3 length: 17 residues. Germline loops: CDR1 LNHNV, CDR2 YYDKDF (reference sequence). This CDR3 is CATSRDHGAGGLNEQFF. CDR3 nucleotides: TGTGCCACCAGCAGAGATCATGGCGCGGGAGGTCTAAATGAGCAGTTCTTC. Variable domain in full (rest from reference TRBV15 and TRBJ2-1): DAMVIQNPRYQVTQFGKPVTLSCSQTLNHNVMYWYQQKSSQAPKLLFHYYDKDFNNEADTPDNFQSRRPNTSFCFLDIRSPGLGDTAMYLCATSRDHGAGGLNEQFFGPGTRLTVL.

This clone was counted once. V gene TRBV5-1 combines with J gene TRBJ1-6; 8 bases line up with TRBD1. Germline values: CDR1 SGHRS, CDR2 YFSETQ. Trimming removed 0 bases from V and 9 bases from J; junction bases left unmatched: 5. There are 15 residues in the CDR3. The CDR3 loop is CASSLEGQGSSPLHF. CDR3 bases: TGCGCCAGCAGCTTGGAAGGACAGGGCAGTTCACCCCTCCACTTT.

This chain links TRBV9 with TRBJ2-7; perhaps TRBD1 as D (6 bases). Germline assignment: CDR1 SGDLS and CDR2 YYNGEE. Trimming removed 2 bases from V and 1 base from J, with 13 bases in between. The CDR3 has 15 residues. The CDR3 region is CASSVGAGASYEQYF. The CDR3 bases are TGTGCCAGCAGCGTGGGGGCAGGGGCGTCCTACGAGCAGTACTTC.

Of note for this clone: This CDR3 is also generated by other DNA sequences in the sample. The chain couples TRBV9 to TRBJ1-1, with a weak D call TRBD1 (6 bases). V lost 2 bases and J lost 5, with 10 bases in between. Looked up from germline, CDR1 is SGDLS and CDR2 is YYNGEE. The CDR3 length is 13 residues. The CDR3 DNA is TGTGCCAGCAGCGTGGGGGCAGGGACTGAAGCTTTCTTT. It translates to CASSVGAGTEAFF.

J is TRBJ2-5 and V is TRBV19; TRBD1 matches 7 bases. The CDR3 covers 16 residues. Germline trimming cut 5 bases from V and 5 bases from J; bases unmatched to any gene: 14. Looked up from germline, CDR1 is LNHDA and CDR2 is SQIVND (reference sequence). CDR3 residues: CASSPNRGSVSETQYF. The CDR3 bases are TGTGCCAGTAGTCCCAACAGGGGAAGTGTATCGGAGACCCAGTACTTC.

The rearrangement links TRBV6-1 to TRBJ2-7; D is unclear. The germline gives CDR1 MNHNS, CDR2 SASEGT. The length of the CDR3 is 14 residues. Between the trimmed V and J ends, which lost 1 base and 3 bases, there was a span of 10 bases. CDR3 nucleotides: TGTGCCAGCAGTGAAGTTGGCAGTCTCTACGAGCAGTACTTC. This gives the protein CASSEVGSLYEQYF.

The V and J genes are TRBV5-5 and TRBJ2-7; TRBD1 agrees at 7 bases. J was trimmed by 2 bases and V by 1 base; bases with no gene match: 6. This CDR3 region has 15 residues. CDR1 and CDR2 from the germline V gene are SGHKS and YYEKEE (reference sequence). CDR3 loop: CASSLRVQGAYEQYF. CDR3 DNA: TGTGCCAGCAGCTTGAGGGTCCAGGGGGCCTACGAGCAGTACTTC.

The chain combines TRBV5-4 with TRBJ2-7, with 10 bases that match TRBD2. V gave up 1 base and J gave up 5 bases; unmatched junction bases: 6. This CDR3 contains 15 residues. Germline V gives CDR1 SGHNT, CDR2 YYREEE (reference sequence). CDR3 nucleotide sequence: TGTGCCAGCAGCTTGCCCGGGACTAGCGCCGACGAGCAGTACTTC. Amino acids: CASSLPGTSADEQYF.

This clone occurred a few times. The chain employs TRBV27 and TRBJ2-7; TRBD2 matches at 16 bases. The germline V gene has CDR1 MNHEY and CDR2 SMNVEV (reference sequence). This CDR3 has 19 residues. V gave up 0 bases and J gave up 1 base; unmatched junction bases: 6. The CDR3: CASSLSGGLAGGPSYEQYF. As DNA, the CDR3 is TGTGCCAGCAGTTTATCGGGGGGACTAGCGGGAGGGCCGTCCTACGAGCAGTACTTC.

The chain is built from TRBV6-1 and TRBJ1-5, with 9 positions matching TRBD1. CDR1 and CDR2 (germline): MNHNS, SASEGT. V trimming: 3 bases; J trimming: 6 bases; junction bases outside the gene matches: 0. The CDR3 length is 13 residues. CDR3 protein: CASSEDRGQPQHF. CDR3 nucleotides: TGTGCCAGCAGTGAGGACAGGGGTCAGCCCCAGCATTTT.

The V and J genes are TRBV21-1 and TRBJ2-7; whether TRBD1, the table's D call, matches the DNA was not checked. TRBV21-1 is deemed a pseudogene. The CDR3 has 15 residues. CDR3 nucleotide sequence: TGTGCCAGCAGCAATAAATTAAAACATTCCTACGAGCAGTACTTC. Translated, it gives CASSNKLKHSYEQYF.

This clone was picked up one time. Sequence at one end of the junction differs from germline and may be a read error. The J gene is TRBJ1-5, the V gene TRBV7-8; 7 bases match TRBD1. Germline assignment: CDR1 SGHVS and CDR2 FQNEAQ. CDR3 length: 13 residues. CDR3 DNA sequence: TGTGCCAGCAGCTTAGCGTTTGGGACAGAAAAAAATTTT. Its protein product is CASSLAFGTEKNF.

This clone was seen a few times. This rearrangement joins TRBV7-3 to TRBJ2-7; a weak D match, TRBD1 (5 bases). Germline V gene sequence: CDR1 SGHTA, CDR2 FQGTGA. V lost 1 base and J 2 bases, leaving 12 bases between the germline ends. CDR3 length: 15 amino acids. CDR3 in amino acids: CASSLRAGSTYEQYF. The CDR3 DNA reads TGTGCCAGCAGCTTAAGGGCAGGGTCGACCTACGAGCAGTACTTC.

This clone has only a few counts. This chain connects TRBV7-3 to TRBJ2-4; D perhaps matches TRBD1 (6 bases). Trimming pared 5 bases from V and 9 bases from J, leaving 26 bases between. The CDR3 is made up of 17 amino acids. Germline-derived CDR1 and CDR2 are SGHTA and FQGTGA. In DNA form, the CDR3 reads TGTGCCAGCAGCGTGACAGGCCTATCTTCTACCCAGGGCATTCAGTACTTC. Protein product: CASSVTGLSSTQGIQYF.

CDR3 loop: CASSLFPVQYEQFF. The DNA of the CDR3 is TGTGCCAGCAGCTTATTTCCCGTACAATATGAGCAGTTCTTC. This chain links TRBV7-3 with TRBJ2-1; D is ambiguous. CDR3 length: 14 amino acids. In germline, CDR1 is SGHTA, CDR2 FQGTGA. V lost 2 bases and J 8 bases, leaving 13 bases between the germline ends.

With regard to this clone: Relative to the germline gene, one junction end is altered; a read error may explain this. The chain combines TRBV13 with TRBJ1-1, with D possibly matching TRBD1 (6 bases). The CDR3 runs 15 residues. Germline values: CDR1 PRHDT, CDR2 FYEKMQ (reference sequence). The CDR3 DNA reads TGTGCCAGCAGCCTAGGGGGGCTTATGATATCTGAAGCTTTCTTT. Translation gives CASSLGGLMISEAFF.

The chain combines TRBV5-1 with TRBJ1-5, with D perhaps TRBD1 (6 bases). CDR1 and CDR2 from the germline V gene are SGHRS and YFSETQ. V lost 4 bases, J lost 4 bases, and 9 bases lay in between. The CDR3 covers 13 residues. The CDR3 region has the DNA TGCGCCAGCAGCCTAAGGGGGAATCAGCCCCAGCATTTT. As protein: CASSLRGNQPQHF.

In nucleotides, the CDR3 is TGCGCCAGTACTGACAAGTACCAAGAGACCCAGTACTTC. Translation: CASTDKYQETQYF. The V call is TRBV10-1, the J call TRBJ2-5; no firm D call. The germline CDR1 and CDR2 sequences are WNHNN and SYGVQD (reference sequence). The CDR3 is 13 residues long. Deletions cut 9 bases from V and 0 bases from J, with 11 bases between.

J is TRBJ2-1 and V is TRBV7-3, with 8 nucleotides matching TRBD2. V lost 2 bases and J lost 7; bases outside the gene matches: 10. The length of the CDR3 is 16 residues. Germline V gives CDR1 SGHTA, CDR2 FQGTGA. The CDR3 loop is CASSLGGTSVGNEQFF. Written as DNA, the CDR3 is TGTGCCAGCAGCTTAGGGGGGACTAGTGTCGGGAATGAGCAGTTCTTC.

The table lists this clone with a count of one. V and J are TRBV3-1 (or the pseudogene TRBV3-2) and TRBJ2-7; 13 bases line up with TRBD2. The CDR3 length is 17 residues. V lost 3 bases to trimming and J lost 0 bases; unmatched junction nucleotides: 5. From germline, CDR1 is LGHDT and CDR2 YNNKEL (reference sequence). CDR3 sequence: CASSQGLAGISSYEQYF. Here the CDR3 DNA reads TGTGCCAGCAGCCAGGGACTAGCGGGAATAAGCTCCTACGAGCAGTACTTC.

The genes are TRBV11-3 and TRBJ2-1; TRBD2 is a possible D gene (6 bases). Germline loops: CDR1 SGHNT, CDR2 YENEEA. This CDR3 is 16 amino acids long. V lost 5 bases to trimming and J lost 0 bases, with 14 bases between them. This CDR3 reads CASSNSGPSSYNEQFF. CDR3 sequence (DNA): TGTGCCAGCAGCAATAGCGGACCGAGCTCCTACAATGAGCAGTTCTTC.

V is TRBV6-2 or TRBV6-3 and J is TRBJ2-1; 8 bases line up with TRBD2. Trimming removed 0 bases from V and 10 bases from J; junction bases left unmatched: 11. CDR3 length: 16 amino acids. Per germline, CDR1 MNHEY and CDR2 SVGEGT. The CDR3 nucleotides are TGTGCCAGCAGTTACTCTAGCGGGAACCTCCGGGAAGAGCAGTTCTTC. It is translated as CASSYSSGNLREEQFF.